This T cell receptor beta chain was sequenced for a study of blood T cell repertoires in COVID-19. Study-wide background: PBMCs, B-cell-depleted T cells, or T cells provided the cDNA or gDNA that made up the material.

In the authors' methods: Researchers report that nucleated cell counts were estimated from reference gene primer amplification. Sequenced by immunoSEQ multiplex PCR; TCRdb stores in-frame clones only, minus some. The V and J calls and clone size are taken from that table; D and trimming were inferred from the DNA. Found here are roughly 430,000 clones, approximately 91% of them singletons; the top ten hold more than 2%. Participant ages covered roughly 18 to 90 years across approximately 25 US areas. Participants were placed into cohorts based on the clinical history they reported. This TCR was recovered from a woman in her thirties or forties with acute COVID-19. Source material: PBMCs or T cells enriched from blood (not recorded which).

The CDR3 here is CASGVGGGADTQYF. For the CDR3, the DNA is TGTGCCAGCGGTGTGGGCGGGGGGGCAGATACGCAGTATTTT. The chain employs TRBV5-4 and TRBJ2-3; 9 bases fit TRBD2. The V gene end was trimmed by 7 bases and the J gene end by 4 bases; junction bases not matched to a gene: 7. CDR1 and CDR2 from the germline V gene are SGHNT and YYREEE (reference sequence). The CDR3 has 14 amino acids. The full variable domain, completed using reference TRBV5-4 and TRBJ2-3, is ETGVTQSPTHLIKTRGQQVTLRCSSQSGHNTVSWYQQALGQGPQFIFQYYREEENGRGNFPPRFSGLQFPNYSSELNVNALELDDSALYLCASGVGGGADTQYFGPGTRLTVL.